These 27 T cell receptor beta chains were sequenced from one sample in a study of cytomegalovirus exposure and HLA in healthy donors. With 60 Vbeta and 13 Jbeta primers, the PCR was carried out. Only in-frame clones appear in the TCRdb table, and some are missing; sequencing was by immunoSEQ multiplex PCR. The sample records under 200,000 clones, approximately 80% being singletons. The sample comprised PBMCs. Every receptor here comes from a male donor in good health and CMV-seropositive.

This chain joins TRBV27 and TRBJ2-1; 15 positions match TRBD2. The CDR3 sequence is 17 residues long. Looked up from germline, CDR1 is MNHEY and CDR2 is SMNVEV (reference sequence). Unmatched junction bases numbered 7, after V lost 4 bases and J lost 6 bases. The CDR3 loop reads CASSSRGLAGGGNEQFF. The CDR3, as DNA: TGTGCCAGCAGTTCCCGAGGACTAGCGGGAGGGGGCAATGAGCAGTTCTTC.

This clone was counted a single time. At one boundary the junction diverges from the germline segment, which might be a read error. This chain uses TRBV25-1 with TRBJ2-4, with D perhaps TRBD1 (5 bases). Germline V gives CDR1 MGHDK, CDR2 SYGVNS. CDR3 length: 17 residues. CDR3 bases: TGTGCCAGCAGTGAATATTCCCCAGGGTTAGCCAAAAACAGTCAGTACTTC. Translated: CASSEYSPGLAKNSQYF.

The chain links TRBV6-5 to TRBJ2-5; TRBD1 agrees at 8 bases. V shed 6 bases, J shed 4 bases, and the junction held 7 bases outside the gene matches. CDR1 and CDR2 (germline): MNHEY, SVGAGI. This CDR3 is 14 amino acids long. The CDR3 spells CASSFDRGGETQYF. The DNA of the CDR3 is TGTGCCAGCAGCTTTGACAGGGGTGGAGAGACCCAGTACTTC.

In DNA, the CDR3 is TGTGCCAGCAGTGGAACAGCCACAACTAATGAAAAACTGTTTTTT. It translates to CASSGTATTNEKLFF. The chain is built from TRBV28 and TRBJ1-4; D call uncertain. The CDR3 has 15 amino acids. Trimming left V 5 bases short and J 0 bases short, with 10 bases between. Germline V gene lookup returns CDR1 MDHEN and CDR2 SYDVKM. Based on the CDR3 plus reference TRBV28 and TRBJ1-4, the full variable domain is DVKVTQSSRYLVKRTGEKVFLECVQDMDHENMFWYRQDPGLGLRLIYFSYDVKMKEKGDIPEGYSVSREKKERFSLILESASTNQTSMYLCASSGTATTNEKLFFGSGTQLSVL.

The genes are TRBV28 and TRBJ1-1; perhaps TRBD1 as D (6 bases). The length of the CDR3 is 21 residues. The germline CDR1 and CDR2 sequences are MDHEN and SYDVKM. Trimming shortened V by 5 bases and J by 3 bases, and 34 bases separated the two germline ends. The CDR3 region has the DNA TGTGCCAGCAGTCGACGGGCGTTGGGGTTTTACAGGGAGTTTAAGGACACTGAAGCTTTCTTT. Its translation is CASSRRALGFYREFKDTEAFF.

This chain uses TRBV5-6 with TRBJ2-7, with a tentative D call TRBD2 (5 bases). Deletions cut 2 bases from V and 13 bases from J, with 19 bases between. Germline-derived CDR1 and CDR2 are SGHDT and YYEEEE. The CDR3 is made up of 13 amino acids. In nucleotides, the CDR3 is TGTGCCAGCAGCTTTGATCAGCCCGGACTCCTTTACTTC. It specifies CASSFDQPGLLYF.

The chain combines TRBV11-2 with TRBJ2-5, with TRBD2 matching 7 bases. The assigned J gene may be wrong: the sequence end matches TRBJ2-7 better. CDR3 length equals 14 residues. Looked up from germline, CDR1 is SGHAT and CDR2 is FQNNGV. Here the CDR3 DNA reads TGTGCCAGCAGCTCACCCGGGACTACTGGCGAGCAGTACTTC. Amino acid sequence: CASSSPGTTGEQYF.

The rearrangement links TRBV7-2 to TRBJ2-5; 8 positions match TRBD2. Germline CDR1 and CDR2: SGHTA and FQGNSA. V shed 2 bases and J 5 bases; nucleotides not matched to a gene: 7. This CDR3 spans 15 amino acids. The CDR3 loop is CASSLRSGSRETQYF. The CDR3 bases are TGTGCCAGCAGCTTAAGGAGCGGGAGCCGGGAGACCCAGTACTTC.

To note about this clone: The junction differs from germline at one of its ends, possibly a read error. The J gene is TRBJ2-3, the V gene TRBV7-7; D remains unclear. Per germline, CDR1 SSHAT and CDR2 FNYEAQ (reference sequence). This CDR3 has 13 amino acids. In nucleotides, the CDR3 is TGCCGGAAAGACGACACTAGCACAGATACGCAGTATTTT. It translates to CRKDDTSTDTQYF.

V and J are TRBV5-1 and TRBJ2-5, with D possibly being TRBD2 (5 bases). The tail of the sequence fits TRBJ2-7 better, so the J call may be wrong. The CDR3 extends over 14 amino acids. Germline V lookup: CDR1 SGHRS, CDR2 YFSETQ. For the CDR3, the DNA is TGCGCCAGCAGAGCGTTGGACGAGGGCTACGAGCAGTACTTC. Its protein is CASRALDEGYEQYF.

The chain recombines TRBV4-2 with TRBJ1-2; D gene uncertain. V lost 1 base and J 4 bases, leaving 4 bases between the germline ends. Germline V lookup: CDR1 LGHNA, CDR2 YNFKEQ. This CDR3 has 12 amino acids. The DNA for the CDR3 is TGTGCCAGCAGCCAAGGGCTCTATGGCTACACCTTC. Residues: CASSQGLYGYTF.

The J gene is TRBJ1-2, the V gene TRBV18; D might be TRBD1 (6 bases). V lost 6 bases, J lost 2 bases, and 13 bases lay in between. CDR3 length: 14 amino acids. Per the germline V gene, CDR1 is KGHSH and CDR2 is LQKENI. The CDR3 spells CASSGTGTNYGYTF. In nucleotides, the CDR3 is TGTGCCAGCTCCGGCACAGGGACGAACTATGGCTACACCTTC. The full variable domain, its missing parts supplied by reference TRBV18 and TRBJ1-2, is NAGVMQNPRHLVRRRGQEARLRCSPMKGHSHVYWYRQLPEEGLKFMVYLQKENIIDESGMPKERFSAEFPKEGPSILRIQQVVRGDSAAYFCASSGTGTNYGYTFGSGTRLTVV.

The rearrangement links TRBV4-3 to TRBJ1-2, with D tentatively TRBD1 (5 bases). The CDR3 contains 16 residues. Trimming removed 0 bases from V and 8 bases from J, with 19 bases in between. Per germline, CDR1 LGHNA and CDR2 YSLEER. For the CDR3, the DNA is TGCGCCAGCAGCCAAGATATTACAGGAGAAGTGGTCGGCTACACCTTC. Protein product: CASSQDITGEVVGYTF.

This clone was seen a few times. The CDR3 loop reads CASTEGAGPYYGYTF. The CDR3 DNA sequence: TGTGCCAGCACCGAGGGCGCAGGTCCATACTATGGCTACACCTTC. V is TRBV5-6 and J is TRBJ1-2, with no clear D. The CDR3 spans 15 residues. The V and J ends lost 6 bases and 3 bases respectively, with 18 bases between them. CDR1 and CDR2 from the germline V gene are SGHDT and YYEEEE.

The gene calls are TRBV4-1 and TRBJ2-7, with D possibly matching TRBD2 (6 bases). CDR3 length: 15 amino acids. V lost 0 bases and J 3 bases, leaving 12 bases between the germline ends. CDR1 and CDR2 from the germline V gene are MGHRA and YSYEKL. CDR3 amino acids: CASSQEVGSYYEQYF. CDR3 coding DNA: TGCGCCAGCAGCCAAGAAGTCGGGAGTTACTACGAGCAGTACTTC.

The genes are TRBV30 and TRBJ2-3; D might be TRBD1 (6 bases). Trimming left V 4 bases short and J 5 bases short, with 16 bases between. The CDR3 extends over 14 amino acids. Germline loops: CDR1 GTSNPN, CDR2 SVGIG (reference sequence). CDR3 in amino acids: CAWNARGYLDTQYF. Written as DNA, the CDR3 is TGTGCCTGGAACGCCAGGGGCTACCTAGATACGCAGTATTTT.

The chain links TRBV5-1 to TRBJ2-2; D gene uncertain. The length of the CDR3 is 14 residues. From germline, CDR1 is SGHRS and CDR2 YFSETQ. Trimming stripped 7 bases from V and 3 bases from J, with 13 bases between. The CDR3 DNA reads as TGCGCCAGCTGCCCGGGTCTTGACACCGGGGAGCTGTTTTTT. It yields the protein CASCPGLDTGELFF.

This rearrangement joins TRBV27 to TRBJ1-1; the match to TRBD1 covers 10 bases. This CDR3 region has 17 residues. From germline, CDR1 is MNHEY and CDR2 SMNVEV (reference sequence). J lost 0 bases, V lost 5 bases, and 9 bases had no gene match. The CDR3: CASSLRDRGPLNTEAFF. Written as DNA, the CDR3 is TGTGCCAGCAGTCTCCGGGACAGGGGACCACTGAACACTGAAGCTTTCTTT.

V gene TRBV29-1 combines with J gene TRBJ2-5; possible D gene TRBD2, 6 bases. Germline assignment: CDR1 SQVTM and CDR2 ANQGSEA. V was cut by 4 bases and J by 5 bases, with 20 bases left in between. The CDR3 loop spans 15 amino acids. Here the CDR3 reads CSVVPRERFGETQYF. CDR3 in DNA: TGCAGCGTTGTGCCCCGGGAGCGCTTTGGGGAGACCCAGTACTTC. The whole variable domain, remainder taken from reference TRBV29-1 and TRBJ2-5, is SAVISQKPSRDICQRGTSLTIQCQVDSQVTMMFWYRQQPGQSLTLIATANQGSEATYESGFVIDKFPISRPNLTFSTLTVSNMSPEDSSIYLCSVVPRERFGETQYFGPGTRLLVL.

The CDR3 coding sequence is TGTGCCAGCAGTCTCACCGCCAGACAGGGGAGTATCCCGGACACTGAAGCTTTCTTT. This translates into CASSLTARQGSIPDTEAFF. V is TRBV27 and J is TRBJ1-1; 8 positions agree with TRBD1. With 5 bases clipped from V and 3 bases from J, the junction kept 20 bases outside the gene matches. The CDR3 length is 19 residues. CDR1 is MNHEY and CDR2 is SMNVEV in the germline V gene (reference sequence).

In this sample, this clone turned up once. J is TRBJ2-7 and V is TRBV11-2; 7 bases match TRBD2. CDR1 is SGHAT and CDR2 is FQNNGV in the germline V gene. V trimming: 5 bases; J trimming: 3 bases; junction bases outside the gene matches: 10. The CDR3 covers 15 residues. DNA for the CDR3: TGTGCCAGCAGCCCGATCGGGAGGTCCAACTACGAGCAGTACTTC. Translated: CASSPIGRSNYEQYF.

The chain joins TRBV30 to TRBJ1-4, with D possibly matching TRBD1 (6 bases). CDR1 and CDR2 from the germline V gene are GTSNPN and SVGIG (reference sequence). The CDR3 is 13 residues long. Deletions cut 6 bases from V and 1 base from J, with 9 bases between. In nucleotides, the CDR3 is TGTGCCTGTAAACAGGGAACTAATGAAAAACTGTTTTTT. This gives the protein CACKQGTNEKLFF.

The genes are TRBV5-6 and TRBJ1-4, with D possibly being TRBD1 (5 bases). Germline CDR1 is SGHDT and CDR2 is YYEEEE. The CDR3 spans 15 residues. Deletions cut 2 bases from V and 3 bases from J, with 11 bases between. The CDR3 region is CASSLIRVANEKLFF. For the CDR3, the DNA is TGTGCCAGCAGCTTAATCAGGGTTGCTAATGAAAAACTGTTTTTT.

The count of this clone is one. The rearrangement links TRBV18 to TRBJ1-1, with D perhaps matching TRBD1 (5 bases). The CDR3 totals 15 residues. V lost 2 bases, J lost 1 base, and 11 bases lay in between. The germline V gene encodes CDR1 KGHSH and CDR2 LQKENI. The CDR3 DNA sequence: TGTGCCAGCTCACCAAGGACGGGGGAGAACACTGAAGCTTTCTTT. This codes for CASSPRTGENTEAFF.

V is TRBV10-3 and J is TRBJ1-1; D remains unclear. Looked up from germline, CDR1 is ENHRY and CDR2 is SYGVKD. This CDR3 spans 15 amino acids. V dropped 6 bases and J dropped 5 bases, with 19 bases sitting between them. Here the CDR3 DNA reads TGTGCCATCAGAGCCGGAGGACCCCCGGATACTGAAGCTTTCTTT. It encodes CAIRAGGPPDTEAFF.

The genes are TRBV30 and TRBJ2-7; D is possibly TRBD2 (5 bases). Trimming cost V 3 bases and J 0 bases, with 9 bases left between them. The CDR3 sequence is 13 residues long. Germline lookup yields CDR1 GTSNPN and CDR2 SVGIG (reference sequence). The CDR3 sequence is CAWSPGSSYEQYF. The CDR3 coding sequence is TGTGCCTGGAGCCCGGGGAGCTCCTACGAGCAGTACTTC.

This clone showed up just a few times. CDR3 residues: CASSLVPLEDGELFF. As DNA, the CDR3 is TGCGCCAGCAGCTTGGTCCCCTTAGAGGACGGGGAGCTGTTTTTT. This rearrangement joins TRBV5-1 to TRBJ2-2, with D unclear. The CDR3 runs to 15 residues. Looked up from germline, CDR1 is SGHRS and CDR2 is YFSETQ. Deletions cut 0 bases from V and 7 bases from J, with 13 bases between.